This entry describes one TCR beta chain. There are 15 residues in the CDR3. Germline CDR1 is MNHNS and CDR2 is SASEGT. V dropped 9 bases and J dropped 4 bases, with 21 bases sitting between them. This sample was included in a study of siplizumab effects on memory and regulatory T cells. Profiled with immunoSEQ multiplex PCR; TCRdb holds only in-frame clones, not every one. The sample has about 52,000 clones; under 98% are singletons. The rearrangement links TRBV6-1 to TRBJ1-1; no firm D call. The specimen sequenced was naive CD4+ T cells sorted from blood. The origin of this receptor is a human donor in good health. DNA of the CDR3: TGTGCCAGTAGAGGAGCGGAGAAGGATGGCACTGAAGCTTTCTTT. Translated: CASRGAEKDGTEAFF.